These T cell receptor beta chains were read from a single sample in a study of T cell responses to AZD1222 COVID-19 vaccine. Profiled with immunoSEQ multiplex PCR; TCRdb holds only in-frame clones, not every one. This sample has around 87,000 clones, with approximately 91% found just once. The material was peripheral blood, obtained on day 0 of AZD1222 vaccination. The receptors here all came from an adult in good health. Both conserved end residues are part of each CDR3. D genes are given only for firm matches. Expanded clones get a size class; other rows say once, few or many, or leave the size out.

.	TRBV7-8	TRBJ1-3	14	.	TGTGCCAGCAGCTCGGAGCCTGGAATTGGCACCATATATTTT	CASSSEPGIGTIYF
TRBD1	TRBV19	TRBJ2-7	16	.	TGTGCCAGTAGATCCTCGAGGACAGGGGTTGACTACGAGCAGTACTTC	CASRSSRTGVDYEQYF
.	TRBV9	TRBJ2-1	9	.	TGTGGGGGGACTTTTGAGCAGTTCTTC	CGGTFEQFF
.	TRBV23-1	TRBJ2-2	15	.	TGCGCCAGCAGTCAAAGGTGGGGGGCAGGCGGGGAGCTGTTTTTT	CASSQRWGAGGELFF
TRBD2	TRBV3-1/TRBV3-2	TRBJ2-5	15	.	TGTGCCAGCAGTCCAGCGGGGGGCTACCAAGAGACCCAGTACTTC	CASSPAGGYQETQYF
.	TRBV6-5	TRBJ1-3	15	.	TGTGCCAGCAGTTACTCGATAGACTCTGGAAACACCATATATTTT	CASSYSIDSGNTIYF
.	TRBV18	TRBJ1-5	17	.	TGTGCCAGCTCAGATACCGTCCTAGGGGGAGGCAATCAGCCCCAGCATTTT	CASSDTVLGGGNQPQHF
.	TRBV6-5	TRBJ1-5	15	.	TGTGCCAGCAGTTACGGCTCAGGGAGAAACCAGCCCCAGCATTTT	CASSYGSGRNQPQHF
.	TRBV15	TRBJ1-1	14	.	TGTGCCACCAGCAGAGATATGACAGTAGTTCCGGCTTTCTTT	CATSRDMTVVPAFF
.	TRBV9	TRBJ2-5	14	.	TGTGCCAGCAGCGTTGGAACCAGCCAAGAGACCCAGTACTTC	CASSVGTSQETQYF
.	TRBV5-1	TRBJ2-7	15	.	TGCGCCAGCAGCTACAGTCAGGGGCCAGCCTACGAGCAGTACTTC	CASSYSQGPAYEQYF
.	TRBV7-3	TRBJ2-1	15	.	TGTGCCAGCAGCTTAGAACAGTCTGTCTACAATGAGCAGTTCTTC	CASSLEQSVYNEQFF
.	TRBV18	TRBJ1-2	14	once	TGTGCCAGCTCACCGGGGGGGCGCGACTATGGCTACACCTTC	CASSPGGRDYGYTF
TRBD1	TRBV19	TRBJ1-4	13	.	TGTGCCAGTAGAAACAGGGGTGGTGAAAAACTGTTTTTT	CASRNRGGEKLFF
.	TRBV7-3	TRBJ2-3	12	.	TGTGCCAGCAGCCCAACCCCAGATACGCAGTATTTT	CASSPTPDTQYF
TRBD1	TRBV7-8	TRBJ1-5	16	.	TGTGCCAGCAGCTTAGCGGGAACAGGGGTGAGTCAGCCCCAGCATTTT	CASSLAGTGVSQPQHF
.	TRBV5-1	TRBJ2-7	14	.	TGCGCCAGCAGCTTGGATGGAGCGACCTACGAGCAGTACTTC	CASSLDGATYEQYF
TRBD1	TRBV6-5	TRBJ1-5	13	.	TGTGCCAGCAGTCCCGACAGGGTTCAGCCCCAGCATTTT	CASSPDRVQPQHF
.	TRBV10-2	TRBJ1-3	12	few	TGCGCCGCGGGTGGAGTCGGAAACACCATATATTTT	CAAGGVGNTIYF
TRBD1	TRBV11-1	TRBJ2-7	12	.	TGTGCCAGCAGCTCCGGACAGGGCGAGCAGTACTTC	CASSSGQGEQYF
TRBD1	TRBV19	TRBJ2-7	17	.	TGTGCCAGTAGTGCAAACCTACCGGGACAGGGGTCCTACGAGCAGTACTTC	CASSANLPGQGSYEQYF
TRBD2	TRBV18	TRBJ2-7	14	once	TGTGCCAGCTCACCACCGCGGGGGATCCACGAGCAGTACTTC	CASSPPRGIHEQYF
TRBD1	TRBV19	TRBJ2-7	16	.	TGTGCCAGTAGTCCATCTGGACAGGGCAGCTCCTACGAGCAGTACTTC	CASSPSGQGSSYEQYF
TRBD1	TRBV9	TRBJ1-6	16	.	TGTGCCAGCAGCGGGGGCCGGGACAGGGGTAATTCACCCCTCCACTTT	CASSGGRDRGNSPLHF
.	TRBV3-1/TRBV3-2	TRBJ2-2	15	.	TGTGCCAGCAGCCTTTCTTTGAGGGTCCCCGGGGAGCTGTTTTTT	CASSLSLRVPGELFF
.	TRBV7-3	TRBJ2-3	13	.	TGTGCCAGCAGCCATTCGTTCCGCGATACGCAGTATTTT	CASSHSFRDTQYF
.	TRBV5-1	TRBJ2-3	13	.	TGCGCCAGCAGCTCGCAGGGCGCAGATACGCAGTATTTT	CASSSQGADTQYF
.	TRBV12-3/TRBV12-4	TRBJ1-2	11	.	TGTGCCAGCAGTTTGGGAGGAGGCTACACCTTC	CASSLGGGYTF
TRBD1	TRBV7-2	TRBJ1-5	17	.	TGTGCCAGCAGCTCCGAGGACAGGGTTGATAGCAATCAGCCCCAGCATTTT	CASSSEDRVDSNQPQHF
.	TRBV5-4	TRBJ2-5	13	.	TGTGCCAGCAGCTTAGGGAACCAAGAGACCCAGTACTTC	CASSLGNQETQYF
.	TRBV28	TRBJ1-4	16	.	TGTGCCAGCAGTCCCCCCATGGGGGTCCCTAATGAAAAACTGTTTTTT	CASSPPMGVPNEKLFF
.	TRBV18	TRBJ1-6	15	.	TGTGCCAGCTCCGGAATGGTGGGTGAGAATTCACCCCTCCACTTT	CASSGMVGENSPLHF
.	TRBV14	TRBJ2-1	14	.	TGTGCCAGCTCTAGGCAGGGGGGAAGAAATGAGCAGTTCTTC	CASSRQGGRNEQFF
.	TRBV5-6	TRBJ2-3	13	.	TGTGCCAGCAGCTTGGGGAGCTCAGATACGCAGTATTTT	CASSLGSSDTQYF
.	TRBV19	TRBJ1-2	16	.	TGTGCCAGTAGTACGCGCACAGGGAGAGGTGACTATGGCTACACCTTC	CASSTRTGRGDYGYTF
.	TRBV11-1	TRBJ2-7	15	.	TGTGCCAGCAGCTTAGCAGACAGCCTGCCCTACGAGCAGTACTTC	CASSLADSLPYEQYF
.	TRBV19	TRBJ1-5	12	.	TGTGCCAGTAACGCTTATTCACAGCCCCAGCATTTT	CASNAYSQPQHF
.	TRBV2	TRBJ2-4	14	.	TGTGCCAGCAGGGACCCTCTAGCCAAAAACATTCAGTACTTC	CASRDPLAKNIQYF
TRBD2	TRBV9	TRBJ2-3	14	few	TGTGCCAGCAGCTTTAGCGGGGGCACAGATACGCAGTATTTT	CASSFSGGTDTQYF
TRBD1	TRBV5-1	TRBJ2-1	15	.	TGCGCCAGCGCGACGACAGGGGGCTCCTACAATGAGCAGTTCTTC	CASATTGGSYNEQFF
.	TRBV4-2	TRBJ2-2	16	.	TGTGCCAGCAGCCTGGGATTGGGGTCGAACACCGGGGAGCTGTTTTTT	CASSLGLGSNTGELFF
.	TRBV6-6	TRBJ2-7	14	few	TGTGCCAGCAGTACCCGTGGGGGGCGCGGCGAGCAGTACTTC	CASSTRGGRGEQYF
.	TRBV12-1	TRBJ1-6	19	.	TGTGCCAGCAGCGGCAGGGACAGGTGGATTGGGCGAAATAATTCACCCCTCCACTTT	CASSGRDRWIGRNNSPLHF
.	TRBV7-2	TRBJ1-1	13	.	TGTGCCAGCAGCTTAGCGGGTAACACTGAAGCTTTCTTT	CASSLAGNTEAFF
.	TRBV19	TRBJ1-4	15	.	TGTGCCAGTAGTATAAATACAGGCCTTAATGAAAAACTGTTTTTT	CASSINTGLNEKLFF
.	TRBV4-2	TRBJ1-2	16	.	TGTGCCAGCAGCCAACCGTCCCGCGGGGCTAACTATGGCTACACCTTC	CASSQPSRGANYGYTF